This T cell receptor beta chain was recorded in a study of T cell responses to AZD1222 COVID-19 vaccine. Repertoires were generated with immunoSEQ multiplex PCR, while TCRdb's copy carries only in-frame clones and drops some. The sample lists about 73,000 clones, roughly 87% seen once, with 9.3% in the top ten. This material consisted of peripheral blood, taken 28 days after the second AZD1222 dose. This clonotype was sampled from an adult who received the AZD1222 COVID-19 vaccine.

The CDR3, as DNA: TGTGCCAGCAGCCGCGACAGGGTGGGAGAGCAGTTCTTC. Amino acids: CASSRDRVGEQFF. The V gene is TRBV7-8, the J gene TRBJ2-1, with TRBD1 matching 7 bases. Germline V gives CDR1 SGHVS, CDR2 FQNEAQ. The junction had 8 bases not matched to a gene; V was cut back by 5 bases and J by 10 bases. The CDR3 totals 13 residues.